This TCR beta chain was sequenced in a study of T cell repertoires in cytomegalovirus infection. Study in general: Matching HLA type, along with CMV infection, was indicated by public TCR beta signatures. General study results and limits: HLA-C-restricted TCR beta clonotypes specific for CMV led the ex vivo response. Pooled public TCR beta family frequency picked out CMV carriers with the relevant HLA.

V gave up 6 bases and J gave up 8 bases; unmatched junction bases: 9. Germline CDR1 reads DFQATT; CDR2 reads SNEGSKA (reference sequence). This CDR3 region has 12 residues. Each CDR3 protein is one row after TCRdb ran MiXCR on the reads. This table holds hundreds of thousands of distinct CDR3 sequences, around 10% found once. This clonotype was observed at least ten times. The antigen is undetermined. This receptor was taken from a human donor in good health (CMV status not recorded). Some clones in this sample may be carry-over from other donors' samples. The V call is TRBV20-1, the J call TRBJ1-1; 7 bases line up with TRBD1. Sequencing was performed on PBMCs. CDR3 residues: CSAHNRQGEAFF. The CDR3 region has the DNA TGCAGTGCCCACAACCGACAGGGAGAAGCTTTCTTT.